The entry below gives a single T cell receptor (beta chain) sequence along with its context. The TRB libraries of cDNA were built by UMI-labeled 5' RACE. Following a re-call of the 5' RACE reads, TCRdb has one entry per CDR3 protein and lacks DNA. This sample's table reports tens of thousands of distinct CDR3 sequences. Germline CDR1 reads MDHEN; CDR2 reads SYDVKM. This CDR3 is 16 amino acids long. The sample is drawn from a study of CXCR3-negative and CXCR3-positive naive CD8 T cells. The receptor comes from a human donor in good health. Some clones in this sample may be carry-over from other donors' samples. This chain joins TRBV28 and TRBJ2-2; TCRdb proposes TRBD2, but this gene call is untestable without DNA. Sequenced sample: naive CXCR3- CD8+ T cells from blood. As for subset: CD45RO-CCR7+CD27+CD95- naive CD8+ T cells lacking CXCR3 (TNR3-). The CDR3: CASSLLAGGNTGELFF.